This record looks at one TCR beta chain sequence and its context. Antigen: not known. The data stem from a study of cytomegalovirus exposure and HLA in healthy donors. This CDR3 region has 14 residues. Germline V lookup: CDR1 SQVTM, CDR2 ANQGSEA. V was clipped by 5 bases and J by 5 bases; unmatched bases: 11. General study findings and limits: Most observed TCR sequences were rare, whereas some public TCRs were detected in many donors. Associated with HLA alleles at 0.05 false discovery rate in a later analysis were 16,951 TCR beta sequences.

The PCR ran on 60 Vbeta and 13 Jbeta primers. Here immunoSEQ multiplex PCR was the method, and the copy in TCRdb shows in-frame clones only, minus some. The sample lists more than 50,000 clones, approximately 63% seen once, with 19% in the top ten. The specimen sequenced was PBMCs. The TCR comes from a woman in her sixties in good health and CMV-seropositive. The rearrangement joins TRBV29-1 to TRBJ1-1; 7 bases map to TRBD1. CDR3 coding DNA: TGCAGCGTTATCGGCGACAGGGTTGGAACTGAAGCTTTCTTT. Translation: CSVIGDRVGTEAFF.